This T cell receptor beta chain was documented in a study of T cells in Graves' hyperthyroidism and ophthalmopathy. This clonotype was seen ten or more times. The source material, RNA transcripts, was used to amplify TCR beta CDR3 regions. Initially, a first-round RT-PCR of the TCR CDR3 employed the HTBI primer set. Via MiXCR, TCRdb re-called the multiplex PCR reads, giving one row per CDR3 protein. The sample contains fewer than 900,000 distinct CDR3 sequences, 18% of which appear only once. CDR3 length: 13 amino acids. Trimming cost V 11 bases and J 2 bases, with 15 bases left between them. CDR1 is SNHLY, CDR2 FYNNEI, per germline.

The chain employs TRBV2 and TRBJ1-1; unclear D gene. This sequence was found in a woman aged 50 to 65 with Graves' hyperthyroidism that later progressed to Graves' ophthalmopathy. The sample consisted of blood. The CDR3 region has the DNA TGTGCCCGCCGTGATGGGGTTAACACTGAAGCTTTCTTT. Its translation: CARRDGVNTEAFF.